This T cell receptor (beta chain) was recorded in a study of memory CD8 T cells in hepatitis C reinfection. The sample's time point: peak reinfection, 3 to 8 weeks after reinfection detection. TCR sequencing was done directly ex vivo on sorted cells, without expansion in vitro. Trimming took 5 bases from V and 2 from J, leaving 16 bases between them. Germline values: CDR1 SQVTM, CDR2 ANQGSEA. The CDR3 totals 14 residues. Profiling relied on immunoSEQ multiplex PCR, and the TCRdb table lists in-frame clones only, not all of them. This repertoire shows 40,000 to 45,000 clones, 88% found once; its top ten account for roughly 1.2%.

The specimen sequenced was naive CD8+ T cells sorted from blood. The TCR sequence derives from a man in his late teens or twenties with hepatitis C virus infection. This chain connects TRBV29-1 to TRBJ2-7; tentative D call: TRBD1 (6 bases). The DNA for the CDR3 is TGCAGCGTTTACTCTACAGGGACACCCTACGAGCAGTACTTC. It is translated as CSVYSTGTPYEQYF.